These 6 T cell receptor beta chains share one sample of origin, sequenced in a study of cytomegalovirus exposure and HLA in healthy donors. The PCR ran on 60 Vbeta and 13 Jbeta primers. Sequenced by immunoSEQ multiplex PCR; TCRdb stores in-frame clones only, minus some. The sample carries 99,000 or so clones, under 85% recorded once. The material sequenced was PBMCs. The receptors shown here come from a female donor in good health and CMV-seropositive.

This clone was seen a handful of times. The rearrangement links TRBV5-4 to TRBJ2-1; 7 bases are shared with TRBD1. V was pared by 7 bases and J by 8 bases, with 9 bases of the junction left unmatched. The germline V gene encodes CDR1 SGHNT and CDR2 YYREEE (reference sequence). The CDR3 sequence is 13 residues long. DNA for the CDR3: TGTGCCAGCGGGGGACAGTTGTTCGATGAGCAGTTCTTC. Translation gives CASGGQLFDEQFF.

The chain combines TRBV6-1 with TRBJ1-4, with TRBD1 matching over 9 bases. The V and J ends lost 6 bases and 5 bases, in that order; junction bases with no gene match: 4. The CDR3 totals 14 residues. CDR1 is MNHNS, CDR2 SASEGT, per germline. In nucleotides, the CDR3 is TGTGCCAGCAGCCACGGACAGGGGAATGAAAAACTGTTTTTT. Translation: CASSHGQGNEKLFF.

This clone was found once. V and J are TRBV5-4 and TRBJ2-2; tentatively, D is TRBD1 (5 bases). The CDR3 runs to 15 residues. Trimming cost V 1 base and J 0 bases, with 7 bases left between them. CDR1 and CDR2 from the germline V gene are SGHNT and YYREEE (reference sequence). The CDR3 DNA reads as TGTGCCAGCAGCTTGATGACAGCGAACACCGGGGAGCTGTTTTTT. Translation: CASSLMTANTGELFF. Supplemented by reference TRBV5-4 and TRBJ2-2, the full variable domain reads ETGVTQSPTHLIKTRGQQVTLRCSSQSGHNTVSWYQQALGQGPQFIFQYYREEENGRGNFPPRFSGLQFPNYSSELNVNALELDDSALYLCASSLMTANTGELFFGEGSRLTVL.

The chain employs TRBV19 and TRBJ2-5; 12 nucleotides agree with TRBD2. Near its end, the DNA agrees better with TRBJ2-7, so the J call may be wrong. CDR3 size: 15 residues. The germline V gene encodes CDR1 LNHDA and CDR2 SQIVND (reference sequence). CDR3 loop: CASSPASGGAYEQYF. Written as DNA, the CDR3 is TGTGCCAGTAGTCCCGCTAGCGGGGGGGCCTACGAGCAGTACTTC.

This clone has only a few counts. In the same sample, other DNA sequences code for this CDR3. V gene TRBV2 combines with J gene TRBJ2-7; tentatively, D is TRBD1 (5 bases). The germline gives CDR1 SNHLY, CDR2 FYNNEI. CDR3 length: 11 residues. V was clipped by 7 bases and J by 2 bases, with 6 bases between them. This CDR3 is CASTDTYEQYF. The CDR3 bases are TGTGCCAGCACGGACACCTACGAGCAGTACTTC.

The chain recombines TRBV10-3 with TRBJ1-5, with 7 bases lining up with TRBD1. The junction had 7 bases not matched to a gene; V was cut back by 9 bases and J by 2 bases. CDR3 length: 14 amino acids. Germline assignment: CDR1 ENHRY and CDR2 SYGVKD. Here the CDR3 reads CAIGQAVGNQPQHF. The CDR3 DNA follows: TGTGCCATAGGACAGGCGGTGGGCAATCAGCCCCAGCATTTT.